These 32 T cell receptor beta chains originate from one sample sequenced in a study of T cell changes during pregnancy in multiple sclerosis. Sequencing used immunoSEQ multiplex PCR; TCRdb keeps in-frame clones, though not all of them. The repertoire holds fewer than 40,000 clones, with 91% as singletons. The sample in question was CD4+ T cells from peripheral blood mononuclear cells, obtained in the second trimester of pregnancy. These receptor sequences come from a female donor in good health, enrolled as a control in a pregnancy study.

The chain joins TRBV15 to TRBJ1-4; maybe TRBD1 (6 bases). V dropped 8 bases and J dropped 8 bases, with 21 bases sitting between them. The CDR3 is 15 amino acids. Germline V gene data show CDR1 as LNHNV and CDR2 as YYDKDF (reference sequence). CDR3 sequence reads: CATDPNRVSGEKLFF. DNA for the CDR3: TGTGCCACCGATCCCAACAGGGTGTCGGGCGAAAAACTGTTTTTT. Combining the CDR3 with reference TRBV15 and TRBJ1-4 gives the whole variable domain DAMVIQNPRYQVTQFGKPVTLSCSQTLNHNVMYWYQQKSSQAPKLLFHYYDKDFNNEADTPDNFQSRRPNTSFCFLDIRSPGLGDTAMYLCATDPNRVSGEKLFFGSGTQLSVL.

In nucleotides, the CDR3 is TGTGCCAGCAGTTACGGGGCAGACTCGTACACTGAAGCTTTCTTT. This gives the protein CASSYGADSYTEAFF. This chain connects TRBV6-6 to TRBJ1-1, with D perhaps matching TRBD1 (5 bases). Germline loops: CDR1 MNHNY, CDR2 SVGAGI (reference sequence). The CDR3 contains 15 residues. Deletions cut 2 bases from V and 3 bases from J, with 13 bases between.

This clone has a single count. The rearrangement uses TRBV6-1 and TRBJ2-1; TRBD2 matches 7 bases. V lost 2 bases and J lost 8; bases outside the gene matches: 15. Germline values: CDR1 MNHNS, CDR2 SASEGT. The CDR3 is 17 residues long. The CDR3 nucleotides read TGTGCCAGCAGTGAACCTGCCTTTCGACTAGCTGGGGATGAGCAGTTCTTC. Its protein is CASSEPAFRLAGDEQFF.

V gene TRBV10-2 combines with J gene TRBJ2-2; 7 bases are a match to TRBD1. With V trimmed by 8 bases and J by 2 bases, 5 bases remained unmatched. This CDR3 has 14 amino acids. Germline CDR1 WSHSY, CDR2 SAAADI. CDR3 amino acids: CASVRGTNTGELFF. The CDR3 DNA sequence: TGCGCCAGCGTCAGGGGGACCAACACCGGGGAGCTGTTTTTT.

This clone has only one observation. Germline is not matched at one junction end, which may reflect a read error. The chain carries TRBV4-2 and TRBJ1-2, with D maybe TRBD1 (6 bases). This CDR3 region has 14 residues. Germline V CDR1 and CDR2: LGHNA, YNFKEQ. The CDR3 sequence: CASTQVGGRDGYTF. In nucleotides, the CDR3 is TGTGCCAGCACCCAAGTCGGGGGGCGTGATGGCTACACCTTC.

The chain carries TRBV5-4 and TRBJ1-2, with D maybe TRBD1 (6 bases). From germline, CDR1 is SGHNT and CDR2 YYREEE (reference sequence). Trimming removed 5 bases from V and 4 bases from J, with 12 bases in between. This CDR3 spans 13 amino acids. CDR3 coding DNA: TGTGCCAGCAGTGAACAGGGACCCTATGGCTACACCTTC. Translation: CASSEQGPYGYTF.

This rearrangement joins TRBV5-1 to TRBJ1-1, with TRBD1 matching over 9 bases. V was clipped by 0 bases and J by 5 bases; unmatched bases: 2. The CDR3 totals 14 residues. The germline CDR1 and CDR2 sequences are SGHRS and YFSETQ. CDR3 sequence (DNA): TGCGCCAGCAGCTTGGGACAGGGGGTGACTGAAGCTTTCTTT. It specifies CASSLGQGVTEAFF.

The chain uses TRBV27 and TRBJ2-7, with a weak D call TRBD1 (5 bases). V lost 3 bases and J lost 3, with 15 bases in between. Germline-derived CDR1 and CDR2 are MNHEY and SMNVEV (reference sequence). The CDR3 has 15 amino acids. The CDR3 coding sequence is TGTGCCAGCAGTTTTGTAGGGGTGGAGCTCTACGAGCAGTACTTC. As protein: CASSFVGVELYEQYF.

V is TRBV5-5 and J is TRBJ2-7; TRBD1 matches at 8 bases. There are 14 residues in the CDR3. Germline V gives CDR1 SGHKS, CDR2 YYEKEE (reference sequence). V was clipped by 5 bases and J by 4 bases; unmatched bases: 8. For the CDR3, the DNA is TGTGCCAGCAGTTACGACAGGGGTCGGTACGAGCAGTACTTC. Protein product: CASSYDRGRYEQYF. Based on the CDR3 plus reference TRBV5-5 and TRBJ2-7, the full variable domain is DAGVTQSPTHLIKTRGQQVTLRCSPISGHKSVSWYQQVLGQGPQFIFQYYEKEERGRGNFPDRFSARQFPNYSSELNVNALLLGDSALYLCASSYDRGRYEQYFGPGTRLTVT.

This clone was counted a single time. This chain links TRBV19 with TRBJ1-5; 7 nucleotides align to TRBD1. CDR3 length equals 13 residues. Germline CDR1 reads LNHDA; CDR2 reads SQIVND (reference sequence). Trimming removed 8 bases from V and 7 bases from J; junction bases left unmatched: 8. CDR3 protein: CASALTGKQPQHF. For the CDR3, the DNA is TGTGCCAGTGCGCTGACAGGGAAACAGCCCCAGCATTTT.

V is TRBV7-2 and J is TRBJ1-4; D may be TRBD1 (5 bases). Germline V gene sequence: CDR1 SGHTA, CDR2 FQGNSA. Between the trimmed V and J ends, which lost 1 base and 4 bases, there was a span of 10 bases. The CDR3 extends over 15 amino acids. The CDR3 protein is CASSLGDSDNEKLFF. CDR3 bases: TGTGCCAGCAGCTTAGGGGACTCAGATAATGAAAAACTGTTTTTT.

The chain is built from TRBV19 and TRBJ2-3; 7 bases line up with TRBD1. Germline-derived CDR1 and CDR2 are LNHDA and SQIVND (reference sequence). The CDR3 is 14 amino acids. After removal of 5 bases from V and 10 bases from J, the junction contained 12 bases not matched to a gene. The CDR3 region has the DNA TGTGCCAGTAGTCCCCGGGACAGTTTATCGGCGCAGTATTTT. As protein: CASSPRDSLSAQYF.

The chain couples TRBV29-1 to TRBJ1-2; D remains ambiguous. Trimming took 6 bases from V and 4 from J, leaving 6 bases between them. Germline loops: CDR1 SQVTM, CDR2 ANQGSEA. This CDR3 has 10 amino acids. The CDR3 coding sequence is TGCAGCGTCGAGGGCTATGGCTACACCTTC. As protein: CSVEGYGYTF.

Here the CDR3 DNA reads TGTGCCATCAGTGAGGGGGCAGGCTCTAACTATGGCTACACCTTC. Translated, it gives CAISEGAGSNYGYTF. The chain combines TRBV10-3 with TRBJ1-2; possibly TRBD1 for D (5 bases). The CDR3 is 15 residues long. Trimming shortened V by 2 bases and J by 0 bases, and 10 bases separated the two germline ends. In germline, CDR1 is ENHRY, CDR2 SYGVKD.

The chain uses TRBV9 and TRBJ1-1, with D possibly being TRBD1 (5 bases). The ends were cut back, 2 bases at V and 6 bases at J, with 11 bases in the middle. Germline values: CDR1 SGDLS, CDR2 YYNGEE. This CDR3 spans 13 amino acids. In DNA form, the CDR3 reads TGTGCCAGCAGCGTTCTGGGGGGTTCTGAAGCTTTCTTT. Amino acid sequence: CASSVLGGSEAFF.

The rearrangement links TRBV30 to TRBJ1-1; the D is unclear. Trimming left V 3 bases short and J 4 bases short, with 12 bases between. CDR1 is GTSNPN, CDR2 SVGIG, per germline (reference sequence). CDR3 length equals 13 residues. CDR3 nucleotide sequence: TGTGCCTGGAGAAGAGGGTCAGGCACTGAAGCTTTCTTT. Protein sequence: CAWRRGSGTEAFF. The whole variable domain, remainder taken from reference TRBV30 and TRBJ1-1, is SQTIHQWPATLVQPVGSPLSLECTVEGTSNPNLYWYRQAAGRGLQLLFYSVGIGQISSEVPQNLSASRPQDRQFILSSKKLLLSDSGFYLCAWRRGSGTEAFFGQGTRLTVV.

The chain carries TRBV14 and TRBJ2-6; TRBD1 matches 7 bases. The CDR3 length is 18 residues. Germline assignment: CDR1 SGHDN and CDR2 FVKESK. The J segment lost 0 bases and the V segment lost 6 bases, leaving 11 bases of the junction unmatched. CDR3 sequence: CASRLTGLRDSGANVLTF. The DNA for the CDR3 is TGTGCCAGCAGACTGACAGGGCTTAGGGACTCTGGGGCCAACGTCCTGACTTTC.

V is TRBV2 and J is TRBJ2-1; TRBD1 matches 11 bases. The germline CDR1 and CDR2 sequences are SNHLY and FYNNEI. With V trimmed by 7 bases and J by 7 bases, 6 bases remained unmatched. The CDR3 loop spans 14 amino acids. CDR3 sequence reads: CASTVGTGGNEQFF. CDR3 DNA: TGTGCCAGCACCGTCGGGACAGGGGGTAATGAGCAGTTCTTC. Full variable domain (rest looked up from reference TRBV2 and TRBJ2-1): EPEVTQTPSHQVTQMGQEVILRCVPISNHLYFYWYRQILGQKVEFLVSFYNNEISEKSEIFDDQFSVERPDGSNFTLKIRSTKLEDSAMYFCASTVGTGGNEQFFGPGTRLTVL.

The chain uses TRBV29-1 and TRBJ2-1; D is unclear. The germline CDR1 and CDR2 sequences are SQVTM and ANQGSEA. This CDR3 contains 13 residues. The V end lost 7 bases, the J end lost 0 bases, and 10 bases lay between the germline ends. CDR3 DNA sequence: TGCAGCGCCTTGGCGGACTCCTACAATGAGCAGTTCTTC. Its translation is CSALADSYNEQFF.

The CDR3 reads CASSLGTSGGQETQYF. CDR3 bases: TGCGCCAGCAGCCTAGGGACTAGCGGGGGGCAAGAGACCCAGTACTTC. The rearrangement links TRBV5-1 to TRBJ2-5, with TRBD2 matching 15 bases. The CDR3 is 16 amino acids. V was pared by 4 bases and J by 2 bases, with 3 bases of the junction left unmatched. Germline V gene sequence: CDR1 SGHRS, CDR2 YFSETQ.

This chain joins TRBV7-3 and TRBJ1-3; D is ambiguous. This CDR3 region has 14 residues. The V end was cut by 10 bases, the J end by 0 bases, with 13 bases between. The germline gives CDR1 SGHTA, CDR2 FQGTGA. CDR3 DNA: TGTGCCAAAAAGGAGCCCAGCTCTGGAAACACCATATATTTT. Amino acids: CAKKEPSSGNTIYF. The full variable domain, its missing parts supplied by reference TRBV7-3 and TRBJ1-3, is GAGVSQTPSNKVTEKGKYVELRCDPISGHTALYWYRQSLGQGPEFLIYFQGTGAADDSGLPNDRFFAVRPEGSVSTLKIQRTERGDSAVYLCAKKEPSSGNTIYFGEGSWLTVV.

The chain links TRBV27 to TRBJ2-2, with 9 bases identical to TRBD2. Germline V CDR1 and CDR2: MNHEY, SMNVEV (reference sequence). The CDR3 is made up of 16 amino acids. The trim removed 6 bases at V and 0 bases at J, leaving 5 bases unmatched. This CDR3 is CASSRTSVSNTGELFF. The CDR3 DNA sequence: TGTGCCAGCAGCCGGACTAGCGTATCGAACACCGGGGAGCTGTTTTTT.

This clone occurred once. The rearrangement joins TRBV4-2 to TRBJ2-3; D perhaps matches TRBD2 (6 bases). CDR1 LGHNA and CDR2 YNFKEQ come from the germline V gene. V gave up 7 bases and J gave up 2 bases, with 13 bases separating them. The CDR3 is 14 amino acids. The CDR3 DNA follows: TGTGCCAGCAAAAGACTAGAGAACACAGATACGCAGTATTTT. This gives the protein CASKRLENTDTQYF.

The genes are TRBV21-1 and TRBJ2-7; the D call of TRBD1 is as the table states it, not checked on the DNA. TRBV21-1 is noted as a pseudogene. The CDR3 runs to 15 residues. CDR3 DNA sequence: TGTGCCAGCAGCATTGGGACAGGACGGGAATACGAGCAGTACTTC. This translates into CASSIGTGREYEQYF.

This CDR3 reads CASSIGGTAREQYF. Here the CDR3 DNA reads TGTGCCAGTAGTATCGGCGGGACTGCAAGGGAGCAGTACTTC. The V gene is TRBV19, the J gene TRBJ2-7; D possibly corresponds to TRBD2 (6 bases). Trimming took 3 bases from V and 7 from J, leaving 16 bases between them. This CDR3 comprises 14 residues. Germline V lookup: CDR1 LNHDA, CDR2 SQIVND (reference sequence).

The rearrangement links TRBV4-2 to TRBJ1-5, with a possible D match to TRBD1 (6 bases). This CDR3 region has 15 residues. CDR1 and CDR2 from the germline V gene are LGHNA and YNFKEQ. The V end was cut by 1 base, the J end by 4 bases, with 11 bases between. The CDR3 reads CASSQAAQGNQPQHF. The CDR3 DNA reads as TGTGCCAGCAGCCAAGCTGCCCAGGGGAATCAGCCCCAGCATTTT.

The chain uses TRBV6-1 and TRBJ1-3; D not certain. V was cut by 1 base and J by 4 bases, with 17 bases left in between. The CDR3 length is 17 residues. Germline lookup yields CDR1 MNHNS and CDR2 SASEGT. In DNA, the CDR3 is TGTGCCAGCAGTGAAGGGCGTGGGAAAGCGGAAGGAAACACCATATATTTT. Protein: CASSEGRGKAEGNTIYF.

The genes are TRBV6-5 and TRBJ2-1; 9 bases fit TRBD1. CDR3 length: 15 residues. J was trimmed by 5 bases and V by 8 bases; bases with no gene match: 10. Germline V gene data show CDR1 as MNHEY and CDR2 as SVGAGI. The CDR3 reads CASRTTGGGHNEQFF. The CDR3, as DNA: TGTGCCAGCCGAACCACAGGGGGCGGTCACAATGAGCAGTTCTTC.

This chain links TRBV6-5 with TRBJ1-1, with D perhaps matching TRBD1 (6 bases). V lost 8 bases and J lost 8, with 24 bases in between. This CDR3 comprises 15 residues. Germline V gene data show CDR1 as MNHEY and CDR2 as SVGAGI. The CDR3 sequence: CASLRGFGFPTEAFF. In nucleotides, the CDR3 is TGTGCCAGCCTGAGGGGGTTCGGTTTTCCCACAGAAGCTTTCTTT.

The chain links TRBV2 to TRBJ2-2, with D perhaps TRBD2 (5 bases). Trimming shortened V by 4 bases and J by 0 bases, and 9 bases separated the two germline ends. The CDR3 is 15 residues long. CDR1 and CDR2 (germline): SNHLY, FYNNEI. The CDR3, as DNA: TGTGCCAGCAGTGTGTACGGGGCGAACACCGGGGAGCTGTTTTTT. Its translation is CASSVYGANTGELFF. Together with reference TRBV2 and TRBJ2-2, the CDR3 gives the full variable domain: EPEVTQTPSHQVTQMGQEVILRCVPISNHLYFYWYRQILGQKVEFLVSFYNNEISEKSEIFDDQFSVERPDGSNFTLKIRSTKLEDSAMYFCASSVYGANTGELFFGEGSRLTVL.

The V call is TRBV11-2, the J call TRBJ2-7; 9 bases are a match to TRBD1. There are 16 residues in the CDR3. V lost 5 bases to trimming and J lost 0 bases; unmatched junction nucleotides: 8. The germline CDR1 and CDR2 sequences are SGHAT and FQNNGV. CDR3 coding DNA: TGTGCCAGCAGCCCGCGGACAGGGGCGAGCTCCTACGAGCAGTACTTC. The encoded protein is CASSPRTGASSYEQYF. The full variable domain, in which reference TRBV11-2 and TRBJ2-7 provide the parts outside the CDR3, is EAGVAQSPRYKIIEKRQSVAFWCNPISGHATLYWYQQILGQGPKLLIQFQNNGVVDDSQLPKDRFSAERLKGVDSTLKIQPAKLEDSAVYLCASSPRTGASSYEQYFGPGTRLTVT.

This clone was observed a few times. The chain has TRBV30 and TRBJ1-6; 9 bases are a match to TRBD1. The junction had 2 bases not matched to a gene; V was cut back by 2 bases and J by 6 bases. This CDR3 is built from 14 residues. Germline V gene data show CDR1 as GTSNPN and CDR2 as SVGIG (reference sequence). The CDR3, as DNA: TGTGCCTGGAGTTGGGGACAGGGTAATTCACCCCTCCACTTT. This encodes CAWSWGQGNSPLHF. Full variable domain (outside the CDR3, taken from reference TRBV30 and TRBJ1-6): SQTIHQWPATLVQPVGSPLSLECTVEGTSNPNLYWYRQAAGRGLQLLFYSVGIGQISSEVPQNLSASRPQDRQFILSSKKLLLSDSGFYLCAWSWGQGNSPLHFGNGTRLTVT.